The 6 T cell receptor beta chains below come from one sample, sequenced in a study of T cell therapy after organ transplantation. Clones were sequenced by immunoSEQ multiplex PCR, and TCRdb holds only the in-frame ones, with some missing. The top ten clones hold about two fifths of a sample with under 4,000 clones, about 86% of them seen once. No antigen has been assigned to these receptors. Time point denoted: 4-8 weeks after completion of therapy. The source was CD8+ T cells from blood, collected after autologous CMV-specific T cell therapy. Source of these receptors: a human patient who had received a solid organ transplant and had CMV disease. Some T cells could come from the graft donor.

V gene TRBV9 combines with J gene TRBJ2-2; 12 bases fit TRBD2. This CDR3 region has 16 residues. V was clipped by 3 bases and J by 6 bases; unmatched bases: 6. Germline CDR1 reads SGDLS; CDR2 reads YYNGEE. CDR3 nucleotides: TGTGCCAGCAGCGCTTTCGGGACTAGCGGGTCCGGGGAGCTGTTTTTT. As protein: CASSAFGTSGSGELFF.

This chain links TRBV27 with TRBJ2-1, with D tentatively TRBD1 (6 bases). V was cut by 5 bases and J by 8 bases, with 13 bases left in between. This CDR3 region has 13 residues. Germline V gives CDR1 MNHEY, CDR2 SMNVEV (reference sequence). The CDR3 loop reads CASSGGLGYEQFF. The DNA of the CDR3 is TGTGCCAGCAGTGGGGGCCTAGGGTATGAGCAGTTCTTC.

In this sample, this clone turned up once. The V gene is TRBV27, the J gene TRBJ2-7; 7 positions match TRBD1. The J segment lost 2 bases and the V segment lost 4 bases, leaving 8 bases of the junction unmatched. CDR3 length equals 15 residues. CDR1 is MNHEY and CDR2 is SMNVEV in the germline V gene (reference sequence). The CDR3 here is CASSWAGTEAYEQYF. CDR3 sequence (DNA): TGTGCCAGCAGTTGGGCCGGGACAGAAGCCTACGAGCAGTACTTC.

The chain carries TRBV19 and TRBJ1-2; D uncertain. The V gene's germline CDR1 is LNHDA and CDR2 SQIVND (reference sequence). This CDR3 contains 14 residues. V lost 0 bases, J lost 4 bases, and 9 bases lay in between. The DNA of the CDR3 is TGTGCCAGTAGTATAGATGACGAGTTCTATGGCTACACCTTC. Its translation: CASSIDDEFYGYTF.

The chain links TRBV9 to TRBJ2-2, with D perhaps given as TRBD1 or TRBD2 (5 bases each). Germline V CDR1 and CDR2: SGDLS, YYNGEE. Trimming left V 6 bases short and J 6 bases short, with 12 bases between. The length of the CDR3 is 13 residues. CDR3 sequence: CASTEGRAGELFF. CDR3 nucleotide sequence: TGTGCCAGCACCGAGGGGCGGGCCGGGGAGCTGTTTTTT.

V and J are TRBV6-5 and TRBJ2-7, with D uncertain. The germline V gene encodes CDR1 MNHEY and CDR2 SVGAGI. Trimming pared 0 bases from V and 0 bases from J, leaving 6 bases between. This CDR3 is 14 amino acids long. CDR3 nucleotides: TGTGCCAGCAGTTACTCCGACGGCTCCTACGAGCAGTACTTC. Encoded protein: CASSYSDGSYEQYF.